These 27 T cell receptor beta chains were all obtained from the same sample, sequenced in a study of blood T cell repertoires in COVID-19. Clones were sequenced by immunoSEQ multiplex PCR, and TCRdb holds only the in-frame ones, with some missing. The sample shows 300,000 to 400,000 clones, approximately 86% of them seen only once. What was sequenced was peripheral blood. These receptor sequences come from a man aged 30 to 45 with COVID-19, enrolled during active disease.

The rearrangement joins TRBV28 to TRBJ2-1; TRBD2 aligns across 7 bases. The CDR3 consists of 15 residues. The germline gives CDR1 MDHEN, CDR2 SYDVKM. J lost 6 bases, V lost 2 bases, and 7 bases had no gene match. The CDR3 here is CASSLIRGSSNEQFF. The CDR3 DNA sequence: TGTGCCAGCAGTTTAATTCGCGGGAGTTCCAATGAGCAGTTCTTC.

The J gene is TRBJ1-1, the V gene TRBV25-1; no definite D call. With 0 bases removed from V and 1 base from J, the gap between germline ends came to 9 bases. The CDR3 totals 15 residues. In germline, CDR1 is MGHDK, CDR2 SYGVNS. CDR3 nucleotides: TGTGCCAGCAGTGAATATTGGGCCCGGAACACTGAAGCTTTCTTT. This sequence encodes CASSEYWARNTEAFF.

The V and J genes are TRBV6-2 or TRBV6-3 and TRBJ2-7; possibly TRBD2 for D (6 bases). The germline CDR1 and CDR2 sequences are MNHEY and SVGEGT. This CDR3 comprises 16 residues. V was shortened by 4 bases and J by 0 bases, with 16 bases between the two germline ends. CDR3 sequence reads: CASSLGLAPSSYEQYF. CDR3 nucleotides: TGTGCCAGCAGTTTGGGTCTAGCGCCTAGCTCCTACGAGCAGTACTTC.

The chain uses TRBV5-4 and TRBJ1-1; D ambiguous. The V and J ends lost 0 bases and 2 bases respectively, with 5 bases between them. Germline V gene sequence: CDR1 SGHNT, CDR2 YYREEE (reference sequence). The CDR3 is 13 residues long. CDR3 region: CASSLVANTEAFF. The CDR3 DNA sequence: TGTGCCAGCAGCTTGGTGGCAAACACTGAAGCTTTCTTT. The variable domain in full, with the rest retrieved from reference TRBV5-4 and TRBJ1-1, is ETGVTQSPTHLIKTRGQQVTLRCSSQSGHNTVSWYQQALGQGPQFIFQYYREEENGRGNFPPRFSGLQFPNYSSELNVNALELDDSALYLCASSLVANTEAFFGQGTRLTVV.

In this sample, this clone turned up a few times. The chain is built from TRBV6-5 and TRBJ1-5, with D possibly matching TRBD1 (5 bases). With 0 bases removed from V and 7 bases from J, the gap between germline ends came to 10 bases. CDR1 MNHEY and CDR2 SVGAGI come from the germline V gene. The CDR3 length is 14 residues. CDR3: CASSYSWGDQPQHF. The CDR3 nucleotides are TGTGCCAGCAGTTACTCCTGGGGCGACCAGCCCCAGCATTTT.

V usage is TRBV18 and J usage is TRBJ2-7; D is undetermined. The ends were cut back, 0 bases at V and 6 bases at J, with 15 bases in the middle. Germline V gives CDR1 KGHSH, CDR2 LQKENI. CDR3 length: 15 amino acids. The CDR3 spells CASSPPFGGSTEQYF. The DNA of the CDR3 is TGTGCCAGCTCACCACCGTTTGGTGGCAGTACCGAGCAGTACTTC.

The chain carries TRBV6-5 and TRBJ2-7; D not resolved. The CDR3 totals 14 residues. Germline-derived CDR1 and CDR2 are MNHEY and SVGAGI. Trimming took off 3 bases at V and 4 bases at J, with 13 bases between the two ends. This CDR3 is CASSYGIKWYEQYF. CDR3 nucleotide sequence: TGTGCCAGCAGTTATGGCATTAAGTGGTACGAGCAGTACTTC.

The chain recombines TRBV2 with TRBJ1-1; tentatively, D is TRBD1 (6 bases). V was trimmed by 6 bases and J by 4 bases, leaving 21 bases between them. Germline-derived CDR1 and CDR2 are SNHLY and FYNNEI. The CDR3 is 16 residues long. As DNA, the CDR3 is TGTGCCAGCAGGAAACCGCCCCCGGGACACTTCACTGAAGCTTTCTTT. It encodes CASRKPPPGHFTEAFF.

Here the CDR3 DNA reads TGTGCCAGCTCACCCCTAGAGACAGGCTTGAACACTGAAGCTTTCTTT. Protein product: CASSPLETGLNTEAFF. The rearrangement joins TRBV18 to TRBJ1-1; possibly TRBD1 for D (6 bases). Germline CDR1 KGHSH, CDR2 LQKENI. The CDR3 totals 16 residues. Trimming shortened V by 3 bases and J by 0 bases, and 14 bases separated the two germline ends.

CDR3 sequence (DNA): TGTGCCTGGACAGGGGGCGTTATTAGCCTTAATGAAAAACTGTTTTTT. This encodes CAWTGGVISLNEKLFF. V and J are TRBV30 and TRBJ1-4; 8 bases line up with TRBD1. Per the germline V gene, CDR1 is GTSNPN and CDR2 is SVGIG (reference sequence). Trimming cost V 4 bases and J 4 bases; bases outside gene matches: 11. This CDR3 contains 16 residues.

The J gene is TRBJ2-7, the V gene TRBV29-1; 9 nucleotides line up with TRBD1. The CDR3 has 15 residues. V trimming: 6 bases; J trimming: 5 bases; junction bases outside the gene matches: 14. Germline CDR1 and CDR2: SQVTM and ANQGSEA. CDR3 region: CSVTTGTGPGDEQYF. The CDR3, as DNA: TGCAGCGTAACAACCGGGACAGGGCCCGGGGACGAGCAGTACTTC.

The V gene is TRBV28, the J gene TRBJ2-7; D perhaps matches TRBD1 (5 bases). CDR3 length equals 12 residues. The germline V gene encodes CDR1 MDHEN and CDR2 SYDVKM. Trimming stripped 8 bases from V and 4 bases from J, with 12 bases between. This CDR3 reads CASSGALYEQYF. The CDR3 coding sequence is TGTGCCAGCTCTGGGGCCCTTTACGAGCAGTACTTC.

This chain connects TRBV27 to TRBJ1-2; tentatively, D is TRBD1 (6 bases). Trimming pared 5 bases from V and 3 bases from J, leaving 16 bases between. CDR1 is MNHEY and CDR2 is SMNVEV in the germline V gene (reference sequence). This CDR3 has 15 amino acids. The CDR3 region is CASSTYREGDYGYTF. DNA for the CDR3: TGTGCCAGCAGTACATACAGGGAGGGTGACTATGGCTACACCTTC.

This clone was counted a few times. The chain is built from TRBV6-2 or TRBV6-3 and TRBJ2-3, with D maybe TRBD2 (5 bases). The V gene's germline CDR1 is MNHEY and CDR2 SVGEGT. Trimming removed 5 bases from V and 7 bases from J, with 19 bases in between. The CDR3 loop spans 15 amino acids. The CDR3 here is CASSPWAGDTYTQYF. CDR3 in DNA: TGTGCCAGCAGTCCCTGGGCGGGCGATACCTATACGCAGTATTTT.

This chain links TRBV27 with TRBJ1-3, with D unclear. Per germline, CDR1 MNHEY and CDR2 SMNVEV (reference sequence). The V end was cut by 0 bases, the J end by 1 base, with 16 bases between. The CDR3 sequence is 18 residues long. The CDR3 loop is CASSLSGLPYFSGNTIYF. The CDR3 nucleotides read TGTGCCAGCAGTTTATCTGGGCTCCCATACTTTTCTGGAAACACCATATATTTT.

This clone showed up just once. The chain carries TRBV6-2 or TRBV6-3 and TRBJ1-1, with 10 bases matching TRBD1. The CDR3 sequence is 14 residues long. V shed 6 bases and J 5 bases; nucleotides not matched to a gene: 6. Germline CDR1 MNHEY, CDR2 SVGEGT. CDR3 coding DNA: TGTGCCAGCAGCTTTGACAGGGGGCTTACTGAAGCTTTCTTT. This translates into CASSFDRGLTEAFF.

This clone was recorded a few times. V and J are TRBV4-3 and TRBJ2-7, with a weak D call TRBD1 (5 bases). The V gene lost 1 base and the J gene lost 5 bases, with 12 bases spanning the gap. Germline CDR1 is LGHNA and CDR2 is YSLEER. This CDR3 has 14 amino acids. The CDR3 sequence: CASSQGLGLNEQYF. DNA of the CDR3: TGCGCCAGCAGCCAAGGTCTGGGGCTAAACGAGCAGTACTTC.

This clone was recorded only once. The chain combines TRBV2 with TRBJ1-1; D possibly corresponds to TRBD1 (6 bases). The CDR3 has 13 residues. Germline V lookup: CDR1 SNHLY, CDR2 FYNNEI. V gave up 8 bases and J gave up 0 bases, with 10 bases separating them. The CDR3 DNA reads as TGTGCCAGCCAGGGACAAATGAACACTGAAGCTTTCTTT. Translated, it gives CASQGQMNTEAFF.

V and J are TRBV2 and TRBJ1-4; TRBD1 is a possible D gene (5 bases). Trimming shortened V by 6 bases and J by 4 bases, and 9 bases separated the two germline ends. From germline, CDR1 is SNHLY and CDR2 FYNNEI. This CDR3 spans 13 amino acids. The CDR3 loop reads CASSRVNNEKLFF. CDR3 sequence (DNA): TGTGCCAGCAGCAGGGTAAATAATGAAAAACTGTTTTTT.

The J gene is TRBJ1-1, the V gene TRBV7-9; D not certain. Between the trimmed V and J ends, which lost 4 bases and 1 base, there was a span of 10 bases. CDR1 and CDR2 (germline): SEHNR, FQNEAQ (reference sequence). The CDR3 sequence is 14 residues long. CDR3 nucleotides: TGTGCCAGCAGCTCATGGGCAGGGAACACTGAAGCTTTCTTT. Its translation: CASSSWAGNTEAFF.

The V and J genes are TRBV6-1 and TRBJ2-7; TRBD1 matches 7 bases. The CDR3 loop spans 11 amino acids. Germline CDR1 reads MNHNS; CDR2 reads SASEGT. J was trimmed by 10 bases and V by 2 bases; bases with no gene match: 2. The CDR3 loop reads CASSEWDSQYF. CDR3 sequence (DNA): TGTGCCAGCAGTGAATGGGACAGCCAGTACTTC.

This chain joins TRBV6-5 and TRBJ1-2, with a possible D match to TRBD1 (6 bases). Germline V gene data show CDR1 as MNHEY and CDR2 as SVGAGI. The V end was cut by 1 base, the J end by 4 bases, with 13 bases between. The CDR3 has 15 amino acids. The CDR3 DNA reads TGTGCCAGCAGTTACTTACAGGGATCGAGCTATGGCTACACCTTC. This gives the protein CASSYLQGSSYGYTF.

This sequence joins TRBV27 and TRBJ1-5; a possible D gene is TRBD1 (5 bases). Trimming shortened V by 2 bases and J by 2 bases, and 13 bases separated the two germline ends. CDR3 length equals 16 residues. Per the germline V gene, CDR1 is MNHEY and CDR2 is SMNVEV (reference sequence). The CDR3 region is CASSLLGASGNQPQHF. CDR3 coding DNA: TGTGCCAGCAGTTTACTTGGGGCCTCGGGCAATCAGCCCCAGCATTTT.

This chain links TRBV7-9 with TRBJ2-6; 7 bases are shared with TRBD1. Germline V gene data show CDR1 as SEHNR and CDR2 as FQNEAQ (reference sequence). The CDR3 is 19 amino acids. The V segment lost 5 bases and the J segment 4 bases; nucleotides outside the gene matches: 17. The CDR3 region has the DNA TGTGCCAGCAGCCCCGGTTTAGACAGGGCCTCTGCCGGGGCCAACGTCCTGACTTTC. Encoded protein: CASSPGLDRASAGANVLTF. The full variable domain, in which reference TRBV7-9 and TRBJ2-6 provide the parts outside the CDR3, is DTGVSQNPRHKITKRGQNVTFRCDPISEHNRLYWYRQTLGQGPEFLTYFQNEAQLEKSRLLSDRFSAERPKGSFSTLEIQRTEQGDSAMYLCASSPGLDRASAGANVLTFGAGSRLTVL.

The chain has TRBV7-2 and TRBJ1-1; tentatively, D is TRBD1 (6 bases). Deletions cut 3 bases from V and 3 bases from J, with 11 bases between. CDR1 SGHTA and CDR2 FQGNSA come from the germline V gene. This CDR3 region has 14 residues. The CDR3 here is CASSFTRQDTEAFF. The CDR3, as DNA: TGTGCCAGCAGCTTCACTAGACAGGACACTGAAGCTTTCTTT. The whole variable domain, filled in from reference TRBV7-2 and TRBJ1-1, reads GAGVSQSPSNKVTEKGKDVELRCDPISGHTALYWYRQSLGQGLEFLIYFQGNSAPDKSGLPSDRFSAERTGGSVSTLTIQRTQQEDSAVYLCASSFTRQDTEAFFGQGTRLTVV.

The V call is TRBV18, the J call TRBJ2-1, with 7 nucleotides matching TRBD1. J lost 10 bases, V lost 3 bases, and 0 bases had no gene match. Germline loops: CDR1 KGHSH, CDR2 LQKENI. There are 11 residues in the CDR3. CDR3 DNA: TGTGCCAGCTCACCGGACAGGGAGCAGTTCTTC. Its protein is CASSPDREQFF.

The CDR3 protein is CASSLTGVKNIQYF. CDR3 DNA sequence: TGTGCCAGCAGTTTAACGGGAGTCAAAAACATTCAGTACTTC. The rearrangement uses TRBV27 and TRBJ2-4; tentatively, D is TRBD2 (6 bases). The germline V gene has CDR1 MNHEY and CDR2 SMNVEV (reference sequence). Trimming removed 2 bases from V and 3 bases from J, with 8 bases in between. The CDR3 has 14 residues.